The clone carrying this TCR beta chain appeared many times. What it recognizes is unknown. The sample comes from a study of T-cell memory formation after mild COVID-19. The overall study: TCR clustering was largely donor specific. Findings of the study overall: Some responding clones appeared in pre-infection memory, suggesting cross-reactive memory joined. Whereas later expanders leaned CD4+, clones contracting day 15 to 85 showed a balanced CD4/CD8 makeup.

The CDR3 is made up of 15 amino acids. Deletions cut 5 bases from V and 0 bases from J, with 11 bases between. Constant-segment primers served in 5'RACE that generated TCR alpha and TCR beta cDNA libraries bearing sample barcodes and UMIs. TCRdb processed the 5' RACE reads anew with MiXCR; each CDR3 protein has one entry. The sample consists of 450,000 or so distinct CDR3 sequences, roughly 25% of them appearing once. Sequencing was performed on PBMCs or a T cell subset sorted from them (not recorded which). The sequence was obtained from an adult woman who had mild COVID-19 (a few samples of this study predate the infection). Cell type and time point are not known. V gene TRBV12-3 or TRBV12-4 combines with J gene TRBJ1-5, with D uncertain. The CDR3 sequence is CASSPDGYSNQPQHF. CDR3 in DNA: TGTGCCAGCAGTCCTGACGGTTATAGCAATCAGCCCCAGCATTTT.